What follows are 7 T cell receptor beta chains derived from one specimen sequenced in a study of CD8 T cells in ankylosing spondylitis. In TCRdb, the 5' RACE reads were re-called with MiXCR into one record per CDR3 protein. The data contain over 600,000 distinct CDR3 sequences, around a fifth of them singletons. The study's findings and limits: What appeared characteristic of ankylosing spondylitis blood was a TCR beta motif of about eight highly homologous variants.

These receptors' antigens are unknown. The sequenced material came from blood, either unsorted or a sorted T cell fraction (not recorded which). All receptors derive from a male donor with ankylosing spondylitis.

In this sample, this clonotype turned up a few times. This rearrangement joins TRBV7-9 to TRBJ2-1; D ambiguous. This CDR3 contains 10 residues. The germline CDR1 and CDR2 sequences are SEHNR and FQNEAQ (reference sequence). Trimming removed 3 bases at V and 10 bases at J, with 4 bases between. CDR3 nucleotides: TGTGCCAGCAGCTTCGAAGAGCAGTTCTTC. Protein product: CASSFEEQFF. Full variable domain (outside the CDR3, taken from reference TRBV7-9 and TRBJ2-1): DTGVSQNPRHKITKRGQNVTFRCDPISEHNRLYWYRQTLGQGPEFLTYFQNEAQLEKSRLLSDRFSAERPKGSFSTLEIQRTEQGDSAMYLCASSFEEQFFGPGTRLTVL.

Only a few counts were recorded for this clonotype. The rearrangement uses TRBV3-1 and TRBJ2-2, with 12 positions matching TRBD2. Trimming removed 0 bases from V and 1 base from J; junction bases left unmatched: 6. CDR1 and CDR2 (germline): LGHDT, YNNKEL (reference sequence). The CDR3 is made up of 19 amino acids. CDR3 sequence (DNA): TGTGCCAGCAGCCAAGATCGGGCTAGCGGGAGGGTGAACACCGGGGAGCTGTTTTTT. This translates into CASSQDRASGRVNTGELFF.

V usage is TRBV2 and J usage is TRBJ2-3; D may be TRBD2 (6 bases). CDR1 SNHLY and CDR2 FYNNEI come from the germline V gene. The CDR3 is 15 amino acids. V was trimmed by 4 bases and J by 2 bases, leaving 13 bases between them. CDR3 nucleotide sequence: TGTGCCAGCAGTGTTATTAGCGGAAACACAGATACGCAGTATTTT. Its translation: CASSVISGNTDTQYF.

This clonotype was seen only a few times. The chain uses TRBV29-1 and TRBJ1-2; D remains ambiguous. Trimming stripped 7 bases from V and 2 bases from J, with 17 bases between. Per the germline V gene, CDR1 is SQVTM and CDR2 is ANQGSEA. The length of the CDR3 is 14 residues. The CDR3 loop is CSASPSTGNYGYTF. DNA for the CDR3: TGCAGCGCCTCTCCCTCGACGGGGAACTATGGCTACACCTTC.

This chain joins TRBV10-3 and TRBJ2-7; 9 bases are shared with TRBD1. The CDR3 has 14 residues. Losses at the gene ends were 8 bases for V and 5 bases for J; bases not matched to a gene: 10. Germline V gene data show CDR1 as ENHRY and CDR2 as SYGVKD. The chain's CDR3 is CAISDRDRAHEQYF. Here the CDR3 DNA reads TGTGCCATCTCTGACCGGGACAGGGCTCACGAGCAGTACTTC.

J is TRBJ2-5 and V is TRBV12-3 or TRBV12-4; 7 nucleotides match TRBD2. With 4 bases clipped from V and 4 bases from J, the junction kept 9 bases outside the gene matches. The CDR3 consists of 15 residues. CDR3 nucleotides: TGTGCCAGCAGTTCAAAGGGAGGGCCTAGAGAGACCCAGTACTTC. Its protein product is CASSSKGGPRETQYF.

This clonotype was picked up a small number of times. The rearrangement uses TRBV5-6 and TRBJ2-6; D remains ambiguous. This CDR3 has 16 amino acids. Trimming removed 2 bases from V and 0 bases from J, with 9 bases in between. Germline lookup yields CDR1 SGHDT and CDR2 YYEEEE. CDR3 sequence (DNA): TGTGCCAGCAGCTTTCGGACGGCCTCTGGGGCCAACGTCCTGACTTTC. Its translation is CASSFRTASGANVLTF.